The 21 T cell receptor beta chains presented below share a single source sample, sequenced in a study of CD8 T cells in Susac syndrome. The RNA, about 0.5 to 1 ug, was put through reverse transcription using random hexamers. One entry per CDR3 protein results from TCRdb running MiXCR on the immunoSEQ multiplex PCR reads. The table lists 200,000 to 300,000 distinct CDR3 sequences, 90% to 95% of them singletons, with 0.065% to 0.08% in the top ten. Sequenced material: CD4+ T cells from PBMCs. These receptors were taken from a human donor with multiple sclerosis.

This chain joins TRBV10-3 and TRBJ2-4, with D possibly TRBD2 on 6 matching bases. Trimming shortened V by 2 bases and J by 7 bases, and 12 bases separated the two germline ends. The germline CDR1 and CDR2 sequences are ENHRY and SYGVKD. The CDR3 is 14 residues long. CDR3 region: CAISEPGRGNIQYF. The CDR3 nucleotides are TGTGCCATCAGTGAGCCGGGACGGGGGAACATTCAGTACTTC.

The CDR3 nucleotides are TGTGCCACGACAGGGAACACCGGGGAGCTGTTTTTT. This codes for CATTGNTGELFF. The chain uses TRBV24-1 and TRBJ2-2; D may be TRBD1 (6 bases). CDR3 length: 12 amino acids. Looked up from germline, CDR1 is KGHDR and CDR2 is SFDVKD. Deletions cut 10 bases from V and 1 base from J, with 6 bases between.

The chain recombines TRBV3-1 with TRBJ2-3, with D perhaps TRBD2 (5 bases). The CDR3 sequence is 16 residues long. The germline CDR1 and CDR2 sequences are LGHDT and YNNKEL (reference sequence). With 4 bases removed from V and 1 base from J, the gap between germline ends came to 15 bases. The CDR3 reads CASSPTRPGGTDTQYF. DNA of the CDR3: TGTGCCAGCAGCCCGACTCGGCCCGGGGGCACAGATACGCAGTATTTT.

The chain couples TRBV11-1 to TRBJ1-4; 7 nucleotides align to TRBD1. Germline V gene sequence: CDR1 SGHAT, CDR2 FQDESV (reference sequence). V lost 1 base, J lost 0 bases, and 20 bases stayed unmatched. The CDR3 is 22 residues long. The CDR3 here is CASSLGGTAMGPLAATNEKLFF. The CDR3 coding sequence is TGTGCCAGCAGCTTAGGTGGGACAGCCATGGGACCCTTAGCCGCAACTAATGAAAAACTGTTTTTT.

The chain couples TRBV4-1 to TRBJ2-7; TRBD2 is a possible D gene (5 bases). The CDR3 totals 15 residues. Trimming stripped 4 bases from V and 4 bases from J, with 17 bases between. The V gene's germline CDR1 is MGHRA and CDR2 YSYEKL. The CDR3 region has the DNA TGCGCCAGCAGCCCCCGTGCGTCTAGCCGGTACGAGCAGTACTTC. Translating gives CASSPRASSRYEQYF.

This chain links TRBV28 with TRBJ1-1; D might be TRBD1 (5 bases). The germline CDR1 and CDR2 sequences are MDHEN and SYDVKM. The V and J ends lost 8 bases and 1 base respectively, with 17 bases between them. The CDR3 totals 15 residues. The CDR3 reads CASSLSRGRNTEAFF. CDR3 nucleotide sequence: TGTGCCAGCTCCCTTTCGAGGGGTAGGAACACTGAAGCTTTCTTT.

The chain uses TRBV5-1 and TRBJ2-2; D unclear. Trimming took 0 bases from V and 0 from J, leaving 6 bases between them. Germline V gene sequence: CDR1 SGHRS, CDR2 YFSETQ. This CDR3 has 15 amino acids. The CDR3 spells CASSLGHSNTGELFF. The DNA for the CDR3 is TGCGCCAGCAGCTTGGGGCACTCGAACACCGGGGAGCTGTTTTTT.

This rearrangement joins TRBV29-1 to TRBJ2-1, with D hard to call. The V and J ends lost 6 bases and 8 bases respectively, with 17 bases between them. Germline V CDR1 and CDR2: SQVTM, ANQGSEA. The CDR3 covers 13 residues. The CDR3 loop is CSVRSRFGDEQFF. The CDR3 DNA is TGCAGCGTACGATCGCGATTTGGAGATGAGCAGTTCTTC.

The chain employs TRBV7-9 and TRBJ1-5, with TRBD1 matching 10 bases. The CDR3 extends over 19 amino acids. V was pared by 0 bases and J by 0 bases, with 8 bases of the junction left unmatched. The germline V gene has CDR1 SEHNR and CDR2 FQNEAQ (reference sequence). The CDR3 DNA follows: TGTGCCAGCAGCTTAGCCGCCGGGACAGGGGCTTATAGCAATCAGCCCCAGCATTTT. Protein product: CASSLAAGTGAYSNQPQHF.

The chain links TRBV5-1 to TRBJ2-5; the match to TRBD2 covers 12 bases. J gave up 5 bases and V 4 bases, and 12 bases lay outside the gene matches. CDR1 and CDR2 from the germline V gene are SGHRS and YFSETQ. CDR3 length: 17 amino acids. CDR3 region: CASSQGLAGSYSETQYF. In DNA form, the CDR3 reads TGCGCCAGCAGCCAAGGACTAGCGGGGTCGTATTCGGAGACCCAGTACTTC.

The CDR3 DNA reads as TGTGCCAGAGTACAGGGAGTTGTAGGTACTGAAGCTTTCTTT. Protein: CARVQGVVGTEAFF. The chain employs TRBV2 and TRBJ1-1; a possible D gene is TRBD1 (6 bases). CDR1 is SNHLY, CDR2 FYNNEI, per germline. The CDR3 runs 14 residues. Trimming stripped 9 bases from V and 5 bases from J, with 19 bases between. Based on the CDR3 plus reference TRBV2 and TRBJ1-1, the full variable domain is EPEVTQTPSHQVTQMGQEVILRCVPISNHLYFYWYRQILGQKVEFLVSFYNNEISEKSEIFDDQFSVERPDGSNFTLKIRSTKLEDSAMYFCARVQGVVGTEAFFGQGTRLTVV.

The chain couples TRBV9 to TRBJ2-1; a weak D match, TRBD1 (6 bases). Germline assignment: CDR1 SGDLS and CDR2 YYNGEE. Trimming stripped 4 bases from V and 5 bases from J, with 19 bases between. The CDR3 totals 16 residues. The CDR3: CASSPGRQGLHNEQFF. The CDR3 DNA sequence: TGTGCCAGCAGCCCCGGTAGGCAGGGGTTGCACAATGAGCAGTTCTTC.

The rearrangement links TRBV7-9 to TRBJ2-1; 7 bases align to TRBD1. The germline gives CDR1 SEHNR, CDR2 FQNEAQ (reference sequence). This CDR3 spans 13 amino acids. The junction had 13 bases not matched to a gene; V was cut back by 5 bases and J by 15 bases. DNA for the CDR3: TGTGCCAGCAGCCGACAGACAGGGTCGGGATGGTTCTTC. Translating it yields CASSRQTGSGWFF.

The rearrangement uses TRBV6-5 and TRBJ1-1; TRBD1 matches 8 bases. This CDR3 contains 16 residues. Germline V gives CDR1 MNHEY, CDR2 SVGAGI. The trim removed 2 bases at V and 6 bases at J, leaving 11 bases unmatched. CDR3 coding DNA: TGTGCCAGCAGTTACCTTGAGACAGGGGCTAAGGCTGAAGCTTTCTTT. Protein product: CASSYLETGAKAEAFF.

A single count supports this clonotype. V is TRBV2 and J is TRBJ1-1; 12 bases match TRBD1. Germline loops: CDR1 SNHLY, CDR2 FYNNEI. Trimming removed 1 base from V and 11 bases from J; junction bases left unmatched: 11. The CDR3 runs to 16 residues. This chain's CDR3 is CASSEVGTGGGSGAFF. CDR3 coding DNA: TGTGCCAGCAGTGAAGTTGGGACAGGGGGCGGCTCAGGTGCTTTCTTT.

The chain has TRBV29-1 and TRBJ2-6; D is unresolved. This CDR3 comprises 14 residues. V dropped 3 bases and J dropped 2 bases, with 8 bases sitting between them. Germline values: CDR1 SQVTM, CDR2 ANQGSEA. CDR3 region: CSVDTGTGANVLTF. The CDR3 DNA is TGCAGCGTTGATACTGGTACTGGGGCCAACGTCCTGACTTTC.

CDR3 sequence: CASSEGGGAEETQYF. CDR3 bases: TGTGCCAGCAGTGAAGGAGGGGGGGCTGAAGAGACCCAGTACTTC. The chain links TRBV6-1 to TRBJ2-5; D is perhaps TRBD2 (7 bases). The CDR3 length is 15 residues. Trimming took off 1 base at V and 3 bases at J, with 12 bases between the two ends. Germline lookup yields CDR1 MNHNS and CDR2 SASEGT.

CDR3 residues: CASRNGTNEKLFF. CDR3 DNA sequence: TGTGCCAGCAGGAACGGCACTAATGAAAAACTGTTTTTT. This rearrangement joins TRBV12-3 or TRBV12-4 to TRBJ1-4; D not certain. The CDR3 covers 13 residues. V was shortened by 6 bases and J by 2 bases, with 7 bases between the two germline ends.

J is TRBJ2-1 and V is TRBV24-1; 13 nucleotides align to TRBD2. Trimming cost V 3 bases and J 3 bases; bases outside gene matches: 4. Germline CDR1 KGHDR, CDR2 SFDVKD. CDR3 length: 17 amino acids. CDR3 DNA: TGTGCCACCAGTGATCCCGGGACTAGCGGGATCTACAATGAGCAGTTCTTC. It yields the protein CATSDPGTSGIYNEQFF.

The J gene is TRBJ1-2, the V gene TRBV29-1; a possible D gene is TRBD1 (6 bases). Per germline, CDR1 SQVTM and CDR2 ANQGSEA. The length of the CDR3 is 12 residues. V was cut by 7 bases and J by 2 bases, with 11 bases left in between. The CDR3 here is CSAGGGNYGYTF. The CDR3 nucleotides read TGCAGCGCTGGCGGGGGCAACTATGGCTACACCTTC.

This clonotype has more than one count but fewer than ten. The gene calls are TRBV5-4 and TRBJ2-7, with a weak D call TRBD2 (6 bases). Looked up from germline, CDR1 is SGHNT and CDR2 is YYREEE (reference sequence). The CDR3 totals 15 residues. Trimming pared 0 bases from V and 1 base from J, leaving 11 bases between. The CDR3, as DNA: TGTGCCAGCAGCTTGGCCGCGGGGTCGTCCTACGAGCAGTACTTC. Encoded protein: CASSLAAGSSYEQYF.